A single sample is the source of the 21 T cell receptor beta chains below, sequenced in a study of T-cell reconstitution after alpha-beta-depleted transplantation in children. Preparing the TCRbeta library involved the use of unique molecular identifiers. TCRdb independently ran MiXCR on the PCR reads; one entry per CDR3 protein. There are about 610,000 distinct CDR3 sequences in the sample; 8% to 11% occur only once, and 4% to 5% lies in the top ten. This material consisted of PBMCs from the stem cell graft donor, taken from the stem cell graft. The source of these receptors is a human donor who donated a stem cell graft to a child with acute myeloid leukemia.

The rearrangement links TRBV24-1 to TRBJ1-1; D gene unclear. CDR3 size: 13 residues. Germline values: CDR1 KGHDR, CDR2 SFDVKD. Trimming pared 4 bases from V and 6 bases from J, leaving 11 bases between. CDR3 residues: CATSDPWGAEAFF. The CDR3 coding sequence is TGTGCCACCAGTGACCCCTGGGGAGCTGAAGCTTTCTTT.

J is TRBJ2-1 and V is TRBV7-2; D is unresolved. Between the trimmed V and J ends, which lost 4 bases and 5 bases, there was a span of 6 bases. The germline V gene has CDR1 SGHTA and CDR2 FQGNSA. The CDR3 extends over 12 amino acids. The CDR3 region has the DNA TGTGCCAGCAGCTCGATAAACAATGAGCAGTTCTTC. Translation: CASSSINNEQFF.

V and J are TRBV5-1 and TRBJ2-2, with D unclear. The CDR3 has 15 amino acids. V dropped 5 bases and J dropped 3 bases, with 14 bases sitting between them. Looked up from germline, CDR1 is SGHRS and CDR2 is YFSETQ. CDR3 in amino acids: CASRFRTRHTGELFF. The CDR3 coding sequence is TGCGCCAGCAGATTTCGGACCAGACACACCGGGGAGCTGTTTTTT.

The J gene is TRBJ2-1, the V gene TRBV5-3, with 14 bases matching TRBD2. TRBV5-3 is filed as an ORF, its function uncertain. The V gene end was trimmed by 10 bases and the J gene end by 2 bases; junction bases not matched to a gene: 11. The CDR3 consists of 17 residues. CDR3 sequence (DNA): TGTGCCGCCACGGGGACTAGCGGGAGTCCCACCTACAATGAGCAGTTCTTC. Its translation: CAATGTSGSPTYNEQFF.

This rearrangement joins TRBV3-1 to TRBJ2-7; TRBD1 is a possible D gene (6 bases). V lost 2 bases, J lost 2 bases, and 7 bases lay in between. Germline CDR1 and CDR2: LGHDT and YNNKEL (reference sequence). The CDR3 is made up of 13 amino acids. The CDR3 loop reads CASSQWDTYEQYF. Here the CDR3 DNA reads TGTGCCAGCAGCCAATGGGACACCTACGAGCAGTACTTC.

In its sample, this clonotype was seen a few times. The rearrangement uses TRBV7-9 and TRBJ2-5, with 12 positions matching TRBD2. The CDR3 totals 17 residues. Germline lookup yields CDR1 SEHNR and CDR2 FQNEAQ (reference sequence). Trimming at V came to 1 base and at J to 5 bases, leaving 8 bases not matched to a gene. The CDR3 DNA follows: TGTGCCAGCAGCTTAGTAGAAGGACTAGCGGGAAGGGAGACCCAGTACTTC. Translating gives CASSLVEGLAGRETQYF. Full variable domain (remainder filled in from reference TRBV7-9 and TRBJ2-5): DTGVSQNPRHKITKRGQNVTFRCDPISEHNRLYWYRQTLGQGPEFLTYFQNEAQLEKSRLLSDRFSAERPKGSFSTLEIQRTEQGDSAMYLCASSLVEGLAGRETQYFGPGTRLLVL.

V usage is TRBV20-1 and J usage is TRBJ2-3, with 8 bases matching TRBD2. With V trimmed by 6 bases and J by 0 bases, 11 bases remained unmatched. Germline assignment: CDR1 DFQATT and CDR2 SNEGSKA (reference sequence). The CDR3 totals 16 residues. The CDR3 loop is CSASRGLALSTDTQYF. Here the CDR3 DNA reads TGCAGTGCCTCCCGAGGACTAGCTCTAAGCACAGATACGCAGTATTTT.

In this sample, this clonotype turned up a few times. The V call is TRBV7-3, the J call TRBJ2-2, with TRBD2 identical over 8 bases. The germline V gene has CDR1 SGHTA and CDR2 FQGTGA. V was clipped by 0 bases and J by 1 base; unmatched bases: 16. The CDR3 consists of 21 residues. The CDR3 protein is CASSLTGAEREIGGNTGELFF. The CDR3, as DNA: TGTGCCAGCAGCTTAACGGGCGCGGAGCGGGAGATCGGGGGGAACACCGGGGAGCTGTTTTTT.

This clonotype was recorded at least ten times. The chain links TRBV15 to TRBJ1-5; 8 bases fit TRBD1. Germline V gives CDR1 LNHNV, CDR2 YYDKDF (reference sequence). V gave up 3 bases and J gave up 4 bases; unmatched junction bases: 5. This CDR3 comprises 15 residues. In nucleotides, the CDR3 is TGTGCCACCAGCAGTGGTGGGACAGGTAATCAGCCCCAGCATTTT. It encodes CATSSGGTGNQPQHF.

This clonotype was seen more than once but under ten times. The V and J genes are TRBV3-1 and TRBJ1-2; weak D call: TRBD1 (6 bases). In germline, CDR1 is LGHDT, CDR2 YNNKEL (reference sequence). The CDR3 length is 14 residues. Trimming took off 6 bases at V and 1 base at J, with 12 bases between the two ends. The CDR3 here is CASSWTDVNYGYTF. The DNA for the CDR3 is TGTGCCAGCAGTTGGACAGACGTTAACTATGGCTACACCTTC.

This clonotype was detected only a few times. V usage is TRBV2 and J usage is TRBJ2-5; 9 bases match TRBD1. The CDR3 loop spans 16 amino acids. V lost 3 bases to trimming and J lost 5 bases; unmatched junction nucleotides: 10. In germline, CDR1 is SNHLY, CDR2 FYNNEI. CDR3 in DNA: TGTGCCAGCAGTGATAGGGACAGGGACTATCGGGAGACCCAGTACTTC. Translating it yields CASSDRDRDYRETQYF.

This clonotype was seen more than once but under ten times. This CDR3 is CASSRAGGLGRREAFF. CDR3 bases: TGTGCCAGCAGCCGAGCCGGGGGCCTGGGGAGGCGCGAAGCTTTCTTT. The chain has TRBV6-1 and TRBJ1-1, with a possible D match to TRBD1 (6 bases). The CDR3 totals 16 residues. The ends were cut back, 6 bases at V and 8 bases at J, with 25 bases in the middle. Germline-derived CDR1 and CDR2 are MNHNS and SASEGT.

Comments on this clonotype: At one boundary the junction diverges from the germline segment, which might be a read error. The genes are TRBV2 and TRBJ2-3; D ambiguous. Per the germline V gene, CDR1 is SNHLY and CDR2 is FYNNEI. The CDR3 has 16 residues. CDR3 in DNA: TGTGCCAGCACTGAACACTCCGACTCTAGCACAGATACGCAGTATTTT. Translated, it gives CASTEHSDSSTDTQYF.

The chain couples TRBV14 to TRBJ2-7, with 7 bases aligning to TRBD2. CDR3 length: 14 amino acids. V shed 4 bases, J shed 0 bases, and the junction held 3 bases outside the gene matches. Per the germline V gene, CDR1 is SGHDN and CDR2 is FVKESK. Here the CDR3 reads CASSPRLASYEQYF. The CDR3 DNA is TGTGCCAGCAGCCCCCGACTAGCCTCCTACGAGCAGTACTTC.

This clonotype was seen only a few times. V and J are TRBV24-1 and TRBJ2-3; 9 bases agree with TRBD2. V shed 4 bases, J shed 4 bases, and the junction held 11 bases outside the gene matches. This CDR3 contains 17 residues. Germline V lookup: CDR1 KGHDR, CDR2 SFDVKD. DNA of the CDR3: TGTGCCACCAGTGACTCGAAACTAGCGGGTTCATCAGATACGCAGTATTTT. This translates into CATSDSKLAGSSDTQYF.

The J gene is TRBJ2-4, the V gene TRBV20-1; possibly TRBD1 for D (5 bases). This CDR3 has 15 residues. Trimming stripped 0 bases from V and 2 bases from J, with 11 bases between. Germline values: CDR1 DFQATT, CDR2 SNEGSKA (reference sequence). The CDR3 loop reads CSARDSRASKNIQYF. CDR3 nucleotides: TGCAGTGCTAGAGATTCCAGGGCCTCCAAAAACATTCAGTACTTC.

The V call is TRBV7-3, the J call TRBJ2-7, with no clear D. The CDR3 runs to 13 residues. The germline V gene encodes CDR1 SGHTA and CDR2 FQGTGA. V was pared by 8 bases and J by 3 bases, with 14 bases between. The CDR3 is CASDGSRDYEQYF. The CDR3, as DNA: TGTGCCAGCGACGGATCTAGGGACTACGAGCAGTACTTC.

The chain carries TRBV6-1 and TRBJ2-2; 10 bases are shared with TRBD1. V trimming: 5 bases; J trimming: 0 bases; junction bases outside the gene matches: 3. CDR1 and CDR2 (germline): MNHNS, SASEGT. The CDR3 extends over 16 amino acids. The DNA for the CDR3 is TGTGCCAGCAGTCCAGGGACAGGGGCGAACACCGGGGAGCTGTTTTTT. It codes for CASSPGTGANTGELFF.

The sample holds many counts of this clonotype. The V call is TRBV4-3, the J call TRBJ2-5; D is tentatively TRBD1 or TRBD2 (6 bases each). Germline V CDR1 and CDR2: LGHNA, YSLEER. The length of the CDR3 is 15 residues. V was pared by 0 bases and J by 7 bases, with 15 bases between. The CDR3 region is CASSQDGGGGGTQYF. Here the CDR3 DNA reads TGCGCCAGCAGCCAAGATGGGGGCGGAGGGGGGACCCAGTACTTC.

This clonotype has only a few counts. The chain couples TRBV4-2 to TRBJ1-1; D perhaps matches TRBD1 (6 bases). Germline V lookup: CDR1 LGHNA, CDR2 YNFKEQ. Trimming pared 3 bases from V and 4 bases from J, leaving 18 bases between. This CDR3 has 16 amino acids. Here the CDR3 reads CASSHRGRGESTEAFF. In DNA, the CDR3 is TGTGCCAGCAGCCATCGCGGCAGGGGAGAATCCACTGAAGCTTTCTTT.

This clonotype occurred a few times. The rearrangement uses TRBV4-2 and TRBJ2-4; 12 bases line up with TRBD2. This CDR3 region has 18 residues. The V gene's germline CDR1 is LGHNA and CDR2 YNFKEQ. J lost 1 base, V lost 1 base, and 5 bases had no gene match. CDR3 sequence (DNA): TGTGCCAGCAGCCAAGCTAGCGGGAGGGAGACGGCCAAAAACATTCAGTACTTC. Protein product: CASSQASGRETAKNIQYF.